The T cell receptor (beta chain) described here comes from a study of T cells in Graves' hyperthyroidism and ophthalmopathy (dated by TCRdb to between 2017 and 2020). Regarding the complete study: Peripheral blood samples were taken at the time of initial diagnosis, prior to any treatment. To identify TCR V-J signatures that set the groups apart, the researchers used a discovery cohort of approximately 98 patients, made up of 40 to 45 with Graves' ophthalmopathy and some 55 with stable Graves' hyperthyroidism. Prospective prediction of ophthalmopathy was tested in an independent validation cohort consisting of some 20 hyperthyroidism patients and some 16 patients who later progressed to ophthalmopathy. The approximately 100 discovery patients were divided at random into training and test sets in a 7:3 ratio. In addition, the study compared T-cell repertoires in thyroid tissue and in blood from over 5 Graves' hyperthyroidism patients. Following sampling, methimazole starting at 30 mg daily was given to hyperthyroidism patients, and high-dose intravenous methylprednisolone was given to ophthalmopathy patients. TCR Vbeta CDR3 sequencing of some 140 peripheral blood samples (approximately 44 ophthalmopathy, roughly 74 hyperthyroidism and around 17 progressor patients) is reported in the paper. The full study reports these points: Most expanded thyroid clonotypes (frequency above 0.001) were also found in blood, which suggests that blood repertoires may mirror thyroid immune responses. In cross-validation, a model built on a 13 V-J signature told ophthalmopathy apart from stable hyperthyroidism with 85% to 90% sensitivity and about 81% specificity, and in testing the same model reached 80%/75%. During validation, the model predicted progression to ophthalmopathy a median of about 6.3 months ahead of onset, with more than 55% sensitivity and roughly 75% specificity. Sample size was not statistically predetermined, and investigators were not blinded to group allocation.

The CDR3 contains 14 residues, cysteine and phenylalanine counted. The only DNA kept is the CDR3, 42 bases in frame from the first base. From the germline V gene, CDR1 is KGHSH and CDR2 is LQKENI. In the case of this clonotype: The clone's antigen remains unknown. This could be a read error, since a much larger clone is one nucleotide away.

The TCR beta CDR3 regions were amplified from RNA transcripts. The TCR CDR3 was subjected to a first round of RT-PCR using the HTBI primer set and the Qiagen OneStep RT-PCR kit. A second multiplex PCR round built the libraries, followed by size selection and purification. The libraries were sequenced on an Illumina HiSeq2000 using paired-end 100 bp reads. The original pipeline was this. SOAPnuke was used to process the raw data, with reads discarded if the reads contained adapters or uncalled bases, had a mean Phred below 15, or lacked an exact constant-primer or identifier match. High-quality paired reads were merged with COPE v1.2.5, and unique nucleotide sequences were defined as clonotypes. Clonotypes were aligned to IMGT TRBV, TRBD and TRBJ reference segments using MiTCR v1.1. Analysis was restricted to V-J combinations with a frequency above 0.0001, which covered approximately 99% of repertoires. A TCS score was defined as the ratio between F50 (clonal expansion) and ExV (chaos), using BLOSUM62-based TCRdist between CDR3 peptides within each V-J. Welch's t-statistics and random forest reduced fewer than 550 V-J features to 13, which were used in a naive Bayes classifier (R e1071). TCRdb cleaned the public reads at Q25 with fastp, built clones with MiXCR and kept in-frame beta chains. Entries that share a CDR3 protein sequence are merged under the most common genes and DNA. The V and J calls and clone size come from TCRdb's table, not from the authors' own analysis. This sample comprises about 420,000 distinct CDR3 sequences, 15% to 18% of them detected only once. The top ten constitute roughly an eighth of the sample.

A patient counted as having stable Graves' hyperthyroidism if no progression to ophthalmopathy occurred over 18 months of follow-up. Hyperthyroidism patients were aged 18 to 65 years and newly diagnosed, with disease duration of less than 2 months. Patients with uncontrolled infections, other autoimmune diseases, pregnancy or lactation were excluded. Diagnoses were established on the basis of clinical symptoms, serum thyroxine and TRAb, thyroid ultrasound, and orbital computed tomography. Ficoll-Paque density gradient centrifugation was used to isolate PBMCs from around 10 ml of fresh peripheral blood. Total RNA was extracted using Trizol reagent, and RNA quality was assessed on an Agilent 2100 Bioanalyzer.

The receptor's source is a woman between 18 and 30 years old with Graves' hyperthyroidism. The chain is encoded by TRBV18 joined to TRBJ1-1; the central 9 bases match TRBD1. Sequencing was carried out using blood. CDR3 reads: CASSPGQGYTGAFF. The DNA sequence follows: TGTGCCAGCTCACCGGGACAGGGTTACACTGGAGCTTTCTTT.